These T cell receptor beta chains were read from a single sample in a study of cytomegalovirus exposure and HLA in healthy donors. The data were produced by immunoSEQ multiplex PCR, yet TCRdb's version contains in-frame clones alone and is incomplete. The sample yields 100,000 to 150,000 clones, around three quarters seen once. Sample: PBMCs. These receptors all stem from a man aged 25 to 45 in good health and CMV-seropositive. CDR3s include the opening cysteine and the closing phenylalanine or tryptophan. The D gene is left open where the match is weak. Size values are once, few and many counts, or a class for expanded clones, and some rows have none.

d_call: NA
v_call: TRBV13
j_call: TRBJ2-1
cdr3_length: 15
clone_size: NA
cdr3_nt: TGTGCCAGCAGACTAGGGGGACCAGCCGGCAATGAGCAGTTCTTC
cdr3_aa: CASRLGGPAGNEQFF

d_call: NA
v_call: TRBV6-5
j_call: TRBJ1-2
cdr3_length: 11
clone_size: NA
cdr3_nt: TGTGCCAGCACCCCTAAGTATGGCTACACCTTC
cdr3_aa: CASTPKYGYTF

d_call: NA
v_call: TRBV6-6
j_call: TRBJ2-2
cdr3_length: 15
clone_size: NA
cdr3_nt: TGTGCCAGCAGTGTATTCGAGACAGCAATCGGGGAGCTGTTTTTT
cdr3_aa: CASSVFETAIGELFF

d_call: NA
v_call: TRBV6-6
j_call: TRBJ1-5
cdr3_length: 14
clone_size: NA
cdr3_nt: TGTGCCAGCGGAGACAGCTATAGCAATCAGCCCCAGCATTTT
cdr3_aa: CASGDSYSNQPQHF

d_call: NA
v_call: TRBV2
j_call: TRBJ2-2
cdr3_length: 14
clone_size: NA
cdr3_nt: TGTGCCAGCAGTGAAAGGGGTGGCACCGGGGAGCTGTTTTTT
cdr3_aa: CASSERGGTGELFF

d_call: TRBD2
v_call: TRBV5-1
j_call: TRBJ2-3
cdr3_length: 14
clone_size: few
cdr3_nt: TGCGCCAGCAGCTGGGGACTAGCGACAGATACGCAGTATTTT
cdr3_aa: CASSWGLATDTQYF

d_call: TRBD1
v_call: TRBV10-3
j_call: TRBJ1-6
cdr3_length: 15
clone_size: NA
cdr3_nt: TGTGCCATCCCTGAAGGACAGGGAGATAATTCACCCCTCCACTTT
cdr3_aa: CAIPEGQGDNSPLHF

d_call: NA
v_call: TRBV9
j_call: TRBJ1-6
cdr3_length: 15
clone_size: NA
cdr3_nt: TGTGCCAGCAGCGGAGGTGTGGGGGCGAATTCACCCCTCCACTTT
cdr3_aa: CASSGGVGANSPLHF

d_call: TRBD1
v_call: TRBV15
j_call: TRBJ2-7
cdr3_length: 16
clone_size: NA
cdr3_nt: TGTGCCACCAGCAGAGCCCGGACAGGGGTAGGGTACGAGCAGTACTTC
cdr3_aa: CATSRARTGVGYEQYF

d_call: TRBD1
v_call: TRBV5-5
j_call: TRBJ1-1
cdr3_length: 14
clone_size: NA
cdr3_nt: TGTGCCAGCAGCCGACAGGGGTCGAACACTGAAGCTTTCTTT
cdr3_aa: CASSRQGSNTEAFF

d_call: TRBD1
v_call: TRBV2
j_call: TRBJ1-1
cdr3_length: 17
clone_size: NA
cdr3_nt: TGTGCCAGCAGTGAAAGGGGAAGGGGCAGGGGGCCCACTGAAGCTTTCTTT
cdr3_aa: CASSERGRGRGPTEAFF

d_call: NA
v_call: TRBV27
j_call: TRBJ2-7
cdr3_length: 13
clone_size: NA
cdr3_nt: TGTGCCAGCAGTTTTGGTTTTACGGGAGAGCAGTACTTC
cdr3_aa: CASSFGFTGEQYF

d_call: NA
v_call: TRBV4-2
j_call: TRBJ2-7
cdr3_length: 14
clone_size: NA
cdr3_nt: TGTGCCAGCAGCGATTCTACAGGGTTTGACGAGCAGTACTTC
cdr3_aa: CASSDSTGFDEQYF

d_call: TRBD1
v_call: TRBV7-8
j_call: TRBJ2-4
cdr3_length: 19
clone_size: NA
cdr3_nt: TGTGCCAGCAGCTTAGGGTTCGGGACAGGGGATTTTGCCAAAAACATTCAGTACTTC
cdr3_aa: CASSLGFGTGDFAKNIQYF

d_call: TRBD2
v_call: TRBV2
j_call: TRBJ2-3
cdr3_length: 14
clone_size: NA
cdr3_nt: TGTGCCAGCAGAGCTAGCGGGGGGACAGATACGCAGTATTTT
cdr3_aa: CASRASGGTDTQYF

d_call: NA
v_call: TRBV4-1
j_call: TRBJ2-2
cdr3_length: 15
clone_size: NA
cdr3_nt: TGCGCCAGCAGCCAAGACCCTACGAACACCGGGGAGCTGTTTTTT
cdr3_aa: CASSQDPTNTGELFF

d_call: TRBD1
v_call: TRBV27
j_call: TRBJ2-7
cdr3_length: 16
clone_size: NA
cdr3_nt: TGTGCCAGCAGTTTTTATCCCGGGACAGGCAACTACGAGCAGTACTTC
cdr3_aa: CASSFYPGTGNYEQYF

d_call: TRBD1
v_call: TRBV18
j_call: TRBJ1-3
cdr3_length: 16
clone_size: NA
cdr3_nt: TGTGCCAGCTCACCCCGAGGACAGGGAACTGGAAACACCATATATTTT
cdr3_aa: CASSPRGQGTGNTIYF

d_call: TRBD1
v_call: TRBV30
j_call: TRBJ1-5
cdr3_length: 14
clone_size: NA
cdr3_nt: TGTGCCTGGAGTACCCACAGGGGGGATCAGCCCCAGCATTTT
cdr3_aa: CAWSTHRGDQPQHF

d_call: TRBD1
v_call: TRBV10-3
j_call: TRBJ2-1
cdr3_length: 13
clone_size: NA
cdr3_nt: TGTGCCATCACAGGGGGCTCCTACAATGAGCAGTTCTTC
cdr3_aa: CAITGGSYNEQFF

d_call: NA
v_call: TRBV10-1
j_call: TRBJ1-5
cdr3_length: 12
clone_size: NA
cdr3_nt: TGCGCCAGCAGTGATTACGGTCAGCCCCAGCATTTT
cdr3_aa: CASSDYGQPQHF

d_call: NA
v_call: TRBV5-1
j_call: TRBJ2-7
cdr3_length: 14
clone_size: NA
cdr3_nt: TGCGCCAGCAGCTTGTACAGGGCCGCCTACGAGCAGTACTTC
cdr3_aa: CASSLYRAAYEQYF

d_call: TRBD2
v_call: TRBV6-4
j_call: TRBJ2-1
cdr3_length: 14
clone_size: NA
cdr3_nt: TGTGCCAGCAGTCGGGAGGGAGGAGGTAGTGAGCAGTTCTTC
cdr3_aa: CASSREGGGSEQFF

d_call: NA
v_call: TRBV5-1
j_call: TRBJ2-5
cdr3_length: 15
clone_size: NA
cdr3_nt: TGCGCCAGCAGCTTGTCCCGGGGCCCACTCCGGGAGCAGTACTTC
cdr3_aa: CASSLSRGPLREQYF

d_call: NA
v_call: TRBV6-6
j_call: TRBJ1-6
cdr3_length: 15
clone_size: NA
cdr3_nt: TGTGCCAGCAGTCTATCTTCAGGGCCGGCATCACCCCTCCACTTT
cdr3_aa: CASSLSSGPASPLHF

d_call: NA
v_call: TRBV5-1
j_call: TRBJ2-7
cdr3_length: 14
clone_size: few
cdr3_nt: TGCGCCAGCAGTGTCGGGGGAATAGGTTACGAGCAGTACTTC
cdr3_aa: CASSVGGIGYEQYF

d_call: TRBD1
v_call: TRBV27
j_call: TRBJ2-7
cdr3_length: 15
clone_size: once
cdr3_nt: TGTGCCAGCAGGATGCCGGGACAGGGGAACAACGAGCAGTACTTC
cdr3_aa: CASRMPGQGNNEQYF

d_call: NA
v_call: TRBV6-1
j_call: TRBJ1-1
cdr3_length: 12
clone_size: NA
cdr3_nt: TGTGCCAGCAGTGAATTGACAGCTGAAGCTTTCTTT
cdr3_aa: CASSELTAEAFF

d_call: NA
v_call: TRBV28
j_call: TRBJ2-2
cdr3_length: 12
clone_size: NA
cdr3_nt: TGTGCCAGCACAGCGAACACCGGGGAGCTGTTTTTT
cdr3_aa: CASTANTGELFF

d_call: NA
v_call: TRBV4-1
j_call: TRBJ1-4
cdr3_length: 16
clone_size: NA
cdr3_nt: TGCGCCAGCAGCGACCCACGACAGGCAACTAATGAAAAACTGTTTTTT
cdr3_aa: CASSDPRQATNEKLFF

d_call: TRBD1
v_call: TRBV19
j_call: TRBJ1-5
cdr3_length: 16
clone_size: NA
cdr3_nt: TGTGCCAGTAGCCGGACAGGGGGCCCCCGGGATCAGCCCCAGCATTTT
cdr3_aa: CASSRTGGPRDQPQHF

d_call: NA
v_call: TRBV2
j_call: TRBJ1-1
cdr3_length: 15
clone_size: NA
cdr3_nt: TGTGCCAGCAGTGAAGCGCTTCCGGTTAACACTGAAGCTTTCTTT
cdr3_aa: CASSEALPVNTEAFF

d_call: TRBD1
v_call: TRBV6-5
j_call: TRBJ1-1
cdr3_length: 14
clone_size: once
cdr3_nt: TGTGCCAGCAGACAGGGGCTAATGGGCACTGAAGCTTTCTTT
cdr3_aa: CASRQGLMGTEAFF

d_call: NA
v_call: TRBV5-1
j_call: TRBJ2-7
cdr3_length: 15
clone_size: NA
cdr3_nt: TGCGCCAGCAGCCTAAACCGGGACATCTACTACGAGCAGTACTTC
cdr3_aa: CASSLNRDIYYEQYF

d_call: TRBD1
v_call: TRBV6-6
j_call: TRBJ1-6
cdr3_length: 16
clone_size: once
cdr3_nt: TGTGCCACCGCCGGGACAGGGGGCTTCGGTCCTTCACCCCTCCACTTT
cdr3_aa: CATAGTGGFGPSPLHF

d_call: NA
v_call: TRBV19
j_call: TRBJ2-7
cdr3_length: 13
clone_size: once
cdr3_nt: TGTGCCAGTAGTCTCAGGGCACGGAGCGAGCAGTACTTC
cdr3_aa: CASSLRARSEQYF

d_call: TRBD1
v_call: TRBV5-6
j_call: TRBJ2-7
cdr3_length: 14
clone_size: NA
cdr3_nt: TGTGCCAGCAGCATCGGACAGGGAAAGTACGAGCAGTACTTC
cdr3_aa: CASSIGQGKYEQYF

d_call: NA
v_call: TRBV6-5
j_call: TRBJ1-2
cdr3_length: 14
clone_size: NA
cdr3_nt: TGTGCCAGCAGTCCCTCCTCAGGGGTTCGGGGCTACACCTTC
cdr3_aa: CASSPSSGVRGYTF

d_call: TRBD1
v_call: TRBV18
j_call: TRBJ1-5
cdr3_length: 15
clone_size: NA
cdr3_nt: TGTGCCAGCTCACCGGGACAGGTAGGCAATCAGCCCCAGCATTTT
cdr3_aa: CASSPGQVGNQPQHF

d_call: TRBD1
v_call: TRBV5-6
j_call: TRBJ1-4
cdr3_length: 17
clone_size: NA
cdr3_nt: TGTGCCAGCAGCTTACGGACAGGGGGATTGGCTAATGAAAAACTGTTTTTT
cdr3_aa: CASSLRTGGLANEKLFF

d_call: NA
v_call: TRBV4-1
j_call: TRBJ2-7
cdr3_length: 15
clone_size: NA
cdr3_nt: TGCGCCAGCAGCCAAGTAGGTCAGGGGAACTACGAGCAGTACTTC
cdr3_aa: CASSQVGQGNYEQYF

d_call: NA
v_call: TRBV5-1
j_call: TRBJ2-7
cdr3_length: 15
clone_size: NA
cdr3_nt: TGCGCCAGCAGCCCAAACCCGGGACATTCCTACGAGCAGTACTTC
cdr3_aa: CASSPNPGHSYEQYF

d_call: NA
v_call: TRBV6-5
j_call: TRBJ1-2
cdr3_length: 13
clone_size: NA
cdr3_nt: TGTGCCAGTACCCAGGGCGTTGTTCTTGGCTACACCTTC
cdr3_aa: CASTQGVVLGYTF

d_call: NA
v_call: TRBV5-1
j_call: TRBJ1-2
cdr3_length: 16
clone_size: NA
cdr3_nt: TGCGCCAGCAGCTTGGGAGGGTCTGGACAGTTCTATGGCTACACCTTC
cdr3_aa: CASSLGGSGQFYGYTF

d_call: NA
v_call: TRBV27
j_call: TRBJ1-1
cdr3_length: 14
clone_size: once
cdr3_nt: TGTGCCAGCAGTTATCTGGGCATGAACACTGAAGCTTTCTTT
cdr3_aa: CASSYLGMNTEAFF

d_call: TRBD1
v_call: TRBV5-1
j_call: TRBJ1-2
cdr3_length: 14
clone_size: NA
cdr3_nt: TGCGCCAGCAGCACCGGACAGGGGCCCTATGGCTACACCTTC
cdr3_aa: CASSTGQGPYGYTF

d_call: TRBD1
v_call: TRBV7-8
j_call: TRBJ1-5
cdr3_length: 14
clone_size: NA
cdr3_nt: TGTGCCAGCAGCTCAGACAGGGGGTATCAGCCCCAGCATTTT
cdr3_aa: CASSSDRGYQPQHF

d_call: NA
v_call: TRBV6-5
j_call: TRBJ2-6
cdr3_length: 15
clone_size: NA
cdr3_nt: TGTGCCAGCAGCACCCCCAGGGCTGGGGCCAACGTCCTGACTTTC
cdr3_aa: CASSTPRAGANVLTF

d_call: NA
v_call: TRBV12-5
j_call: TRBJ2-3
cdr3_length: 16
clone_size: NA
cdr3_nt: TGTGCTAGTGGTTTTAGACCTTTGGGGGGTACAGATACGCAGTATTTT
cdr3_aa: CASGFRPLGGTDTQYF

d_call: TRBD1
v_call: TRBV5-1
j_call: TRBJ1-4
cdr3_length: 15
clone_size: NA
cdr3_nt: TGCGCCAGCAGCCGGGGACAGCCAACTAATGAAAAACTGTTTTTT
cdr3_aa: CASSRGQPTNEKLFF

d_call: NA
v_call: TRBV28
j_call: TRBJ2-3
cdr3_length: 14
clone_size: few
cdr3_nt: TGTGCCACCCAGCTGGGGGCTAGCACAGATACGCAGTATTTT
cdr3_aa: CATQLGASTDTQYF

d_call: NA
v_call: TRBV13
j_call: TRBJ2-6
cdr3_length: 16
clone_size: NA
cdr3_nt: TGTGCCAGCAGCTTAGATGTGAGCTCTGGGGCCAACGTCCTGACTTTC
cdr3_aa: CASSLDVSSGANVLTF

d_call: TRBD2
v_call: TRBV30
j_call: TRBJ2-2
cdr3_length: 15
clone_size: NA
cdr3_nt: TGTGCCTGGAGTAAAGCGGGGGGCATCGTCGGGGAGCTGTTTTTT
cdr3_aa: CAWSKAGGIVGELFF

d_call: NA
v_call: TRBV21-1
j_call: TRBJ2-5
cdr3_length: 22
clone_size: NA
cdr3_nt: TGTGCCAGCAGCCCGTTTGCGTTGCCCCCCGTAAACCTTCTGATCCTAAAAGAGACCCAGTACTTC
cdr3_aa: CASSPFALPPVNLLILKETQYF